The present TCR beta chain was sequenced within a study of CD4 T cells in relation to SARS-CoV-2 and coronaviruses (dated by TCRdb to the early 2020s). Study-level background: The ViraFEST assay cultured PBMCs with antigen for under 11 days, then sequenced TCR beta CDR3s to find antigen-specific clonal expansions. The Adaptive Biotechnologies TCR-sequencing kit was used for samples from a few pre-COVID donors and for the naive versus memory experiments, whereas the other data were Illumina-based. The study assessed, at the TCR clonotype level, memory CD4+ T cell crossreactivity between SARS-CoV-2 and common cold coronavirus spike proteins. Patient-derived lymphoblastoid cell lines were used to map the HLA restriction of shared crossreactive spike epitopes. A different, Illumina-based TCR-beta assay was used to sequence expansion assays from other donors in the study. An HIV-1 Nef peptide pool or a no-peptide culture served as the negative reference condition.

The research as a whole found: In around three fifths of donors, memory CD4+ clonotypes turned up that crossrecognized SARS-CoV-2 and at least one common cold coronavirus spike. Compared with monoreactive clones, crossreactive clones had significantly weaker SARS-CoV-2-driven expansion, a result consistent with antigenic imprinting. Crossreactivity analysis centred on spike protein, so crossreactivity against other viral proteins was not assessed. The study was limited by small numbers of patients and tested TCRs. Because no donor provided both pre-pandemic and post-infection samples, tracing the source of pre-existing responses was limited.

Including cysteine and phenylalanine, the CDR3 has 14 amino acids. The kept DNA is CDR3 alone, 42 bases in frame from the first base. The germline V end is reduced by 7 bases and the J end by 6 bases; junction bases left unmatched: 9. The germline V gene (reference sequence) yields LNHDA for CDR1 and SQIVND for CDR2. The library was generated by the immunoSEQ multiplex PCR assay. The paper's data handling went like this. During preprocessing, nonproductive sequences were removed, as were CDR3s that did not start with C, did not end with F or W, or were shorter than 7 amino acids. The MANAFEST web app identified antigen-specific clonotypes based on expansion compared with the reference and other culture wells. A clone was considered positive if the clone showed significant expansion compared with the reference culture in 2 of 3 replicate wells at an FDR below 0.05. A further requirement for positive clones was significant expansion compared with all other tandem wells, along with an odds ratio above 5. After three terminal residues were trimmed from each end, CDR3 homology was quantified as pairwise Levenshtein distance using the stringdist R package. TCRdb took this table from immuneACCESS and kept in-frame rearrangements with V and J called. Such tables lack part of the clones; where checked against another copy, unresolved V genes explain under half of the gap, and the rest is unexplained. The V and J calls and clone size are taken from that table; D and trimming were inferred from the DNA. The sample contains about 29,000 clones, approximately 80% of them found a single time. Together, the top ten hold over 15% of the sample.

CD4+ T cells from unexposed donors were collected before the COVID-19 pandemic (2011-2018). Following 10 days of culture, the EasySep CD4+ T cell isolation kit was used to isolate CD4+ T cells. As cell number allowed, CD4+ T cells from unexposed donors were tested for reactivity to SARS-CoV-2 S and N and to four common cold coronavirus spike pools. Each well held 1.5 million to 2 million PBMCs cultured in IMDM containing about 5.3% human AB serum and about 9.4 IU/ml IL-2. Half of the culture medium was replaced with fresh IL-2-containing medium on days 3 and 7. Each peptide culture condition was generally run in triplicate replicate wells. The leukapheresis product for the unexposed donors was obtained through commercial purchase. Ficoll-Paque PLUS gradient centrifugation was used to isolate PBMCs from leukapheresis product or whole blood. PBMCs were either cryopreserved at -140 degrees C or used fresh in the expansion assay. The QIAamp Micro DNA Kit was used to extract genomic DNA from the CD4+ T cells.

A remark on this clone: What antigen it recognizes has not been identified. No much larger clonotype is one base removed from it; base qualities were not supplied.

The material sequenced was CD4+ T cells from PBMCs, cultured in vitro. The receptor's source is a human donor in good health. The chain joins TRBV19 to TRBJ2-3, with TRBD1 matching 8 junction bases. The CDR3 amino acid sequence is: CASMEGTGGDTQYF. The nucleotide sequence reads as follows: TGTGCCAGTATGGAGGGGACAGGCGGGGATACGCAGTATTTT.